These 17 T cell receptor beta chains were sequenced from one sample in a study of beta chain features in type 1 diabetes. Of the isolated RNA, all was reverse transcribed, and so the sequenced material was expressed TCRB transcripts. The table came from immunoSEQ multiplex PCR; TCRdb's copy has only in-frame clones and leaves some out. The table records about 220,000 clones, approximately 10% of them present only once. The sequenced sample consisted of central memory CD4+ T cells from blood. Receptors were obtained from a man between 18 and 29 years old in good health.

A few counts support this clone. The chain combines TRBV30 with TRBJ1-1; D may be TRBD1 (5 bases). Per the germline V gene, CDR1 is GTSNPN and CDR2 is SVGIG (reference sequence). Trimming took 8 bases from V and 5 from J, leaving 21 bases between them. The CDR3 consists of 14 residues. The CDR3 bases are TGTGCCGGATATAATCTTGGGGGGAAGACTGAAGCTTTCTTT. It specifies CAGYNLGGKTEAFF.

The genes are TRBV19 and TRBJ2-7, with 8 bases that match TRBD2. The CDR3 is 14 amino acids. Germline lookup yields CDR1 LNHDA and CDR2 SQIVND (reference sequence). J gave up 4 bases and V 5 bases, and 7 bases lay outside the gene matches. As DNA, the CDR3 is TGTGCCAGTAGTTCGGCGGGAGGTTGGTACGAGCAGTACTTC. Amino acid sequence: CASSSAGGWYEQYF.

This clone has a handful of counts. The chain combines TRBV7-2 with TRBJ2-5; 7 positions match TRBD2. CDR3 length equals 14 residues. With V trimmed by 5 bases and J by 6 bases, 9 bases remained unmatched. Germline assignment: CDR1 SGHTA and CDR2 FQGNSA. This CDR3 is CASSRSTSEQTQYF. CDR3 DNA: TGTGCCAGCAGCCGATCTACTAGCGAACAGACCCAGTACTTC.

Many counts were recorded for this clone. The chain carries TRBV5-4 and TRBJ2-3; possible D gene TRBD2, 6 bases. V shed 0 bases and J shed 0 bases, with 11 bases lying between them. Germline V gene lookup returns CDR1 SGHNT and CDR2 YYREEE (reference sequence). The CDR3 is 16 residues long. Written as DNA, the CDR3 is TGTGCCAGCAGCTTGGCCCTAGCGACTAGCACAGATACGCAGTATTTT. The encoded protein is CASSLALATSTDTQYF.

The chain's CDR3 is CASSQRTSVSTDTQYF. The CDR3 coding sequence is TGTGCCAGCAGCCAAAGGACTAGCGTGAGCACAGATACGCAGTATTTT. V is TRBV14 and J is TRBJ2-3; TRBD2 matches 9 bases. The CDR3 has 16 residues. Germline V gene sequence: CDR1 SGHDN, CDR2 FVKESK. The trim removed 2 bases at V and 0 bases at J, leaving 3 bases unmatched.

This clone turned up a few times. The chain is built from TRBV4-1 and TRBJ2-7, with 7 nucleotides matching TRBD1. The germline CDR1 and CDR2 sequences are MGHRA and YSYEKL. V lost 2 bases and J lost 3; bases outside the gene matches: 13. The CDR3 spans 17 residues. This chain's CDR3 is CASSQRLGGTAHYEQYF. Here the CDR3 DNA reads TGCGCCAGCAGCCAAAGGTTGGGTGGGACAGCACACTACGAGCAGTACTTC.

The chain links TRBV29-1 to TRBJ2-2; the D call may be TRBD1 or TRBD2 (5 bases each). CDR1 SQVTM and CDR2 ANQGSEA come from the germline V gene. V lost 6 bases to trimming and J lost 7 bases, with 15 bases between them. The CDR3 loop spans 13 amino acids. DNA of the CDR3: TGCAGCGTGTCCGGGGCTAGTCGCGGGGAGCTGTTTTTT. Translation gives CSVSGASRGELFF.

At least ten counts were recorded for this clone. Other DNA sequences in this specimen translate into the identical CDR3. This sequence joins TRBV7-9 and TRBJ2-1; no clear D gene. CDR1 is SEHNR, CDR2 FQNEAQ, per germline (reference sequence). The germline V and J ends were trimmed by 1 base and 4 bases, with 5 bases remaining between them. The CDR3 runs to 13 residues. CDR3 sequence (DNA): TGTGCCAGCAGCTTAGGCTCTTACAATGAGCAGTTCTTC. It is translated as CASSLGSYNEQFF.

This clone was observed a few times. The chain links TRBV6-1 to TRBJ2-7, with TRBD2 matching over 12 bases. The CDR3 is made up of 16 amino acids. The germline CDR1 and CDR2 sequences are MNHNS and SASEGT. V was pared by 4 bases and J by 4 bases, with 8 bases of the junction left unmatched. CDR3 nucleotide sequence: TGTGCCAGCAGTGCGACTAGCGGGAGTGTTCGGTACGAGCAGTACTTC. It yields the protein CASSATSGSVRYEQYF.

This sequence joins TRBV19 and TRBJ1-5; weak D call: TRBD1 (6 bases). Germline V gives CDR1 LNHDA, CDR2 SQIVND (reference sequence). This CDR3 is 12 amino acids long. Trimming shortened V by 5 bases and J by 15 bases, and 17 bases separated the two germline ends. CDR3 loop: CASSPGNRVRHF. In DNA, the CDR3 is TGTGCCAGTAGTCCAGGGAACAGGGTGAGGCATTTT. The complete variable domain, with remaining parts taken from reference TRBV19 and TRBJ1-5, reads DGGITQSPKYLFRKEGQNVTLSCEQNLNHDAMYWYRQDPGQGLRLIYYSQIVNDFQKGDIAEGYSVSREKKESFPLTVTSAQKNPTAFYLCASSPGNRVRHFGDGTRLSIL.

This chain's CDR3 is CASSQVSRGTEAFF. The CDR3 DNA follows: TGTGCCAGCAGCCAAGTAAGCAGGGGGACTGAAGCTTTCTTT. This sequence joins TRBV4-2 and TRBJ1-1; 7 bases align to TRBD1. V was clipped by 1 base and J by 5 bases; unmatched bases: 4. The germline CDR1 and CDR2 sequences are LGHNA and YNFKEQ. The CDR3 has 14 amino acids.

CDR3 residues: CASSHGGQEDTQYF. The DNA of the CDR3 is TGCGCCAGCAGCCACGGGGGGCAGGAAGATACGCAGTATTTT. J is TRBJ2-3 and V is TRBV4-3; D may be TRBD2 (7 bases). Trimming shortened V by 3 bases and J by 5 bases, and 12 bases separated the two germline ends. The CDR3 totals 14 residues. Germline loops: CDR1 LGHNA, CDR2 YSLEER.

This clone was found many times. CDR3 DNA: TGTGCCAGCAGCCTACTAGCGGGGGCCTACGAGCAGTACTTC. This translates into CASSLLAGAYEQYF. The chain links TRBV4-2 to TRBJ2-7; 11 bases are a match to TRBD2. The germline CDR1 and CDR2 sequences are LGHNA and YNFKEQ. The CDR3 has 14 residues. Trimming cost V 4 bases and J 2 bases; bases outside gene matches: 1.

This clone turned up a few times. The V and J genes are TRBV28 and TRBJ2-6, with D tentatively TRBD1 (6 bases). Germline assignment: CDR1 MDHEN and CDR2 SYDVKM. Trimming pared 7 bases from V and 0 bases from J, leaving 13 bases between. This CDR3 comprises 16 residues. The CDR3: CASTGTLSSGANVLTF. The CDR3 region has the DNA TGTGCCAGCACCGGGACACTAAGCTCTGGGGCCAACGTCCTGACTTTC. The whole variable domain, remainder taken from reference TRBV28 and TRBJ2-6, is DVKVTQSSRYLVKRTGEKVFLECVQDMDHENMFWYRQDPGLGLRLIYFSYDVKMKEKGDIPEGYSVSREKKERFSLILESASTNQTSMYLCASTGTLSSGANVLTFGAGSRLTVL.

V and J are TRBV7-9 and TRBJ1-2, with D uncertain. Looked up from germline, CDR1 is SEHNR and CDR2 is FQNEAQ (reference sequence). V was trimmed by 2 bases and J by 3 bases, leaving 4 bases between them. The CDR3 extends over 12 amino acids. CDR3 nucleotides: TGTGCCAGCAGCTTAAGGGACTATGGCTACACCTTC. Protein: CASSLRDYGYTF.

A few counts support this clone. The chain recombines TRBV5-1 with TRBJ2-1; D is possibly TRBD1 (5 bases). V shed 0 bases and J shed 10 bases, with 8 bases lying between them. Per germline, CDR1 SGHRS and CDR2 YFSETQ. This CDR3 comprises 12 residues. CDR3 DNA sequence: TGCGCCAGCAGCTTGGCCAGGGTCGAGCAGTTCTTC. Amino acids: CASSLARVEQFF.

There are a few counts of this clone. The chain has TRBV29-1 and TRBJ1-2; perhaps TRBD1 as D (5 bases). In germline, CDR1 is SQVTM, CDR2 ANQGSEA. With 0 bases removed from V and 8 bases from J, the gap between germline ends came to 10 bases. The CDR3 is 12 amino acids. CDR3 nucleotides: TGCAGCGTTGAAGAGGGGGTGGAAGGCTACACCTTC. Translated, it gives CSVEEGVEGYTF.